These T cell receptor beta chains were read from a single sample in a study of PD-L1 blockade in urothelial cancer. Assay used: immunoSEQ multiplex PCR; TCRdb lists only in-frame clones, some missing. The data contain roughly 50,000 clones, 65% to 85% of them seen just once; the ten biggest clones take up just over 8.5%. The sequenced sample was PBMCs, obtained around atezolizumab (anti-PD-L1) treatment. These receptors originate from a man in his 70s with urothelial cancer. CDR3s include the opening cysteine and the closing phenylalanine or tryptophan. D genes are given only for firm matches. Some rows have no size entry. The others give once, few or many, or a class for an expanded clone.

CDR3nt	CDR3aa	abundance	d_gene	j_gene	v_gene
TGTGCCAGCAGCACGGCAACGCTTAGCGGGACATGGTCCTACGAGCAGTACTTC	CASSTATLSGTWSYEQYF	-	TRBD2	TRBJ2-7	TRBV5-4
TGTGCCAGCAGCCTCTCGACAGGGAGCTACGAGCAGTACTTC	CASSLSTGSYEQYF	few	TRBD1	TRBJ2-7	TRBV7-3
TGTGCCAGCAGTTTGCAGGGAAAAGGCAATGAGCAGTTCTTC	CASSLQGKGNEQFF	-	-	TRBJ2-1	TRBV27
TGTGCCATCAGTGAGTCCCGGGAGATAGACCAAGAGACCCAGTACTTC	CAISESREIDQETQYF	-	-	TRBJ2-5	TRBV10-3
TGCGCCAGCAGCCAAGTGGGCCTTCGGGGGCAGTACTTC	CASSQVGLRGQYF	-	-	TRBJ2-7	TRBV4-1
TGTGCCAGCAGATTCCGGACTAGCGGGTCCTACAATGAGCAGTTCTTC	CASRFRTSGSYNEQFF	-	TRBD2	TRBJ2-1	TRBV28
TGTGCCAGCAGCTTGGTGGCGGCGGGAGAGACCCAGTACTTC	CASSLVAAGETQYF	-	-	TRBJ2-5	TRBV5-6
TGCGCCAGCAGCTTGGGGGGACAGGGGGGCGAGCAGTACTTC	CASSLGGQGGEQYF	few	TRBD1	TRBJ2-7	TRBV5-1
TGCGCCAGCAGCCAAGAAACGGGCGGGGAGCTGTTTTTT	CASSQETGGELFF	-	-	TRBJ2-2	TRBV4-1
TGTGCCAGCAGCTTGGACAGGTGGAACACTGAAGCTTTCTTT	CASSLDRWNTEAFF	-	TRBD1	TRBJ1-1	TRBV7-2
TGTGCCAGCAGGCGGGACGACTCCTACGAGCAGTACTTC	CASRRDDSYEQYF	-	-	TRBJ2-7	TRBV6-1
TGTGCCAGCAGCACCCCGGGACTAGCGGGTCACAATGAGCAGTTCTTC	CASSTPGLAGHNEQFF	-	TRBD2	TRBJ2-1	TRBV7-9
TGTGCCAGCTCACCGTCCACAGGGGCTTCCTACGAGCAGTACTTC	CASSPSTGASYEQYF	-	TRBD1	TRBJ2-7	TRBV18
TGCGCCAGCAGCGACCGGGAGGGAAACTACGAGCAGTACTTC	CASSDREGNYEQYF	-	TRBD2	TRBJ2-7	TRBV5-1
TGTGCCAGCAGCCGCTTACAGGGAAACACTGAAGCTTTCTTT	CASSRLQGNTEAFF	-	-	TRBJ1-1	TRBV5-8
TGCGCCAGCAGCTTAAGCAGGCTGAACACTGAAGCTTTCTTT	CASSLSRLNTEAFF	-	-	TRBJ1-1	TRBV5-1
TGCGCCAGCAGCCCGACTAGCGGGAGTACACACAATGAGCAGTTCTTC	CASSPTSGSTHNEQFF	-	TRBD2	TRBJ2-1	TRBV5-1
TGCGCCAGCAGCTTGGTAGGACTAGCGGGAGGCGAGCAGTACTTC	CASSLVGLAGGEQYF	-	TRBD2	TRBJ2-7	TRBV5-1
TGTGCCAGTAGCGCCGGGGAGCTGTTTTTT	CASSAGELFF	-	-	TRBJ2-2	TRBV19
TGCGCCAGCAGCCAAGGACTCAGGGTAATTGATGGCTACACCTTC	CASSQGLRVIDGYTF	-	-	TRBJ1-2	TRBV4-1
TGTGCCAGCAGTCCTCGGACACGACGCACAGATACGCAGTATTTT	CASSPRTRRTDTQYF	-	-	TRBJ2-3	TRBV6-1
TGTGCCAGCAGTGAAGGGACAATAGACGAGCAGTACTTC	CASSEGTIDEQYF	-	-	TRBJ2-7	TRBV2
TGTGCCAGCCTAGGCCCGTGGAACACTGAAGCTTTCTTT	CASLGPWNTEAFF	-	-	TRBJ1-1	TRBV28
TGTGCCTGGAAAGCCTCGAGGAACACTGAAGCTTTCTTT	CAWKASRNTEAFF	-	-	TRBJ1-1	TRBV30
TGCGCCAGCAGCACGACAGGGGTTAATGAAAAACTGTTTTTT	CASSTTGVNEKLFF	-	TRBD1	TRBJ1-4	TRBV5-1
TGTGCCAGCAGCTCCTATTCAGGGAACAATCAGCCCCAGCATTTT	CASSSYSGNNQPQHF	-	-	TRBJ1-5	TRBV7-6
TGTGCCAGCAGCTTCTCTTACGAGCAGTACTTC	CASSFSYEQYF	-	-	TRBJ2-7	TRBV5-5
TGCGCCAGCGGGGACAGGGGGAATAAAGAGACCCAGTACTTC	CASGDRGNKETQYF	-	TRBD1	TRBJ2-5	TRBV10-2
TGTGCCAGCAGCCCGGACGGGAGAAAAAGGGATGAGCAGTTCTTC	CASSPDGRKRDEQFF	once	-	TRBJ2-1	TRBV25-1
TGTGCCAGTAGTATAACCGGTACAGATACGCAGTATTTT	CASSITGTDTQYF	-	-	TRBJ2-3	TRBV19
TGTGCCAGTACCTTTAGCGGGAGGAGGGCCTACAATGAGCAGTTCTTC	CASTFSGRRAYNEQFF	-	TRBD2	TRBJ2-1	TRBV19
TGTGCCAGCAGCTTGGCAGACAATGAGCAGTTCTTC	CASSLADNEQFF	-	-	TRBJ2-1	TRBV7-9
TGTGCCAGCAGCCAAACCCGACTAGCGGGATACACCGGGGAGCTGTTTTTT	CASSQTRLAGYTGELFF	-	TRBD2	TRBJ2-2	TRBV14
TGTGCCTGGAGTGGGAGCGGCGGTGAGCAGTTCTTC	CAWSGSGGEQFF	-	-	TRBJ2-1	TRBV30
TGTGCCAGCAGTTTTACTGGGACTAGTAAATACGAGCAGTACTTC	CASSFTGTSKYEQYF	many	TRBD2	TRBJ2-7	TRBV28
TGCGCCAGCAGCTTGGAAGTCCGGGGGATTGGTCGGGGGAACACTGAAGCTTTCTTT	CASSLEVRGIGRGNTEAFF	-	-	TRBJ1-1	TRBV5-1
TGTGCCAGCAGTCGGGACAGGGAAGCTCACGAGCAGTACTTC	CASSRDREAHEQYF	-	TRBD1	TRBJ2-7	TRBV2
TGTGCCAGTAGTATGAGGGGAGGCTACGAGCAGTACTTC	CASSMRGGYEQYF	few	-	TRBJ2-7	TRBV19
TGTGCCAGCAGCTTTAGCCCCGGGACAGGCCTTAATGAAAAACTGTTTTTT	CASSFSPGTGLNEKLFF	-	TRBD1	TRBJ1-4	TRBV7-6
TGTGCCAGCAGGTCTCTAGCGGGAGTAGGTGACGAGCAGTTCTTC	CASRSLAGVGDEQFF	-	TRBD2	TRBJ2-1	TRBV6-1
TGTGCCAGCAGCTTAGTTCCAGGACAAGCGACCTTC	CASSLVPGQATF	-	-	TRBJ1-2	TRBV7-9
TGCAGTCCATTTGGACAGGACGAGCAGTACTTC	CSPFGQDEQYF	once	TRBD1	TRBJ2-7	TRBV20-1
TGTGCCAGCAGTTACTCGGGGACCGCGGGAATGGAGCAGTTCTTC	CASSYSGTAGMEQFF	-	-	TRBJ2-1	TRBV6-5
TGTGCCAGCAGTTTGGACAGTAGCTCCTACAATGAGCAGTTCTTC	CASSLDSSSYNEQFF	once	-	TRBJ2-1	TRBV27
TGTGCCAGCAGTGAAGAACAGGACAATGAGCAGTTCTTC	CASSEEQDNEQFF	-	-	TRBJ2-1	TRBV25-1
TGTGCCTGGACCGAGGGAACAGGGTCTCAAGAGACCCAGTACTTC	CAWTEGTGSQETQYF	once	-	TRBJ2-5	TRBV30
TGTGCCTGGAGTCGGAGTAGCGGGAGAAGTTACGAGCAGTACTTC	CAWSRSSGRSYEQYF	-	TRBD2	TRBJ2-7	TRBV30
TGTGCCAGCTCAGACGGAACGGAGGGTGGCTACACCTTC	CASSDGTEGGYTF	-	-	TRBJ1-2	TRBV18